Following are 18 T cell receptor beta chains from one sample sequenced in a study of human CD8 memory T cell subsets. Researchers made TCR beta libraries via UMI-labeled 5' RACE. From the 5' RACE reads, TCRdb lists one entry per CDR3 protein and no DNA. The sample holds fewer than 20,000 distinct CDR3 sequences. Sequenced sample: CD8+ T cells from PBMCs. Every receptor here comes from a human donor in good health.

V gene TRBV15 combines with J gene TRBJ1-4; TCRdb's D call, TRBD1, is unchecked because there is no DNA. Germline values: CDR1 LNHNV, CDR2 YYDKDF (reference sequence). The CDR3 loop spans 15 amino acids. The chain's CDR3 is CATSVEPGPNEKLFF.

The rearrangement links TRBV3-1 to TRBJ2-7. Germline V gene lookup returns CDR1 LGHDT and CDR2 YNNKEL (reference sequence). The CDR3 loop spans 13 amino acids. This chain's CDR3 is CASSQATALEQYF.

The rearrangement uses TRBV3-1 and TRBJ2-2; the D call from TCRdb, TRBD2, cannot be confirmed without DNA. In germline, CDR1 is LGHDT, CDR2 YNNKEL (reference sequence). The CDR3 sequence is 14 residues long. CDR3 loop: CASSVSGGAGELFF. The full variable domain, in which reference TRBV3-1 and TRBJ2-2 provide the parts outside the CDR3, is DTAVSQTPKYLVTQMGNDKSIKCEQNLGHDTMYWYKQDSKKFLKIMFSYNNKELIINETVPNRFSPKSPDKAHLNLHINSLELGDSAVYFCASSVSGGAGELFFGEGSRLTVL.

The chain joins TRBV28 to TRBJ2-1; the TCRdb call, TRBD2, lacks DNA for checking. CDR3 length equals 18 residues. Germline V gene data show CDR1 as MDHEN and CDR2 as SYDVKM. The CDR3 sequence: CASSLFPPGTSGSYEQFF. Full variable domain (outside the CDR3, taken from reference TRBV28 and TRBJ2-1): DVKVTQSSRYLVKRTGEKVFLECVQDMDHENMFWYRQDPGLGLRLIYFSYDVKMKEKGDIPEGYSVSREKKERFSLILESASTNQTSMYLCASSLFPPGTSGSYEQFFGPGTRLTVL.

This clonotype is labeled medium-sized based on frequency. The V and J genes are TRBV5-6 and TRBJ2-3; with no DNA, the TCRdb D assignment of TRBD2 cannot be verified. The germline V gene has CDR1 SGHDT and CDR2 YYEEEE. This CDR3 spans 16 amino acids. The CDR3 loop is CASSLDPSSSTDTQYF.

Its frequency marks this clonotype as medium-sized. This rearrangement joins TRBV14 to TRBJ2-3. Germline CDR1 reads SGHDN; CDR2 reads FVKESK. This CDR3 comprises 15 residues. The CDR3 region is CASSQVLGATDTQYF.

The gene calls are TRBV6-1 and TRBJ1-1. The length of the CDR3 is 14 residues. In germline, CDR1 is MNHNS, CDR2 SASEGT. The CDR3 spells CASSYREGNTEAFF.

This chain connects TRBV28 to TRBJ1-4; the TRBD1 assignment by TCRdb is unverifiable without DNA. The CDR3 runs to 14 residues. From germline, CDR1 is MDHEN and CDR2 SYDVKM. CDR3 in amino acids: CASEKGQGNEKLFF.

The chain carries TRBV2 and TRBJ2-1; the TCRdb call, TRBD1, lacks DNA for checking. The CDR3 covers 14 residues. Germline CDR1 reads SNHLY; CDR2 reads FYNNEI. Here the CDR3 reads CASSAYRGDNEQFF. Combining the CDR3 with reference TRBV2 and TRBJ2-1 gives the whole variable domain EPEVTQTPSHQVTQMGQEVILRCVPISNHLYFYWYRQILGQKVEFLVSFYNNEISEKSEIFDDQFSVERPDGSNFTLKIRSTKLEDSAMYFCASSAYRGDNEQFFGPGTRLTVL.

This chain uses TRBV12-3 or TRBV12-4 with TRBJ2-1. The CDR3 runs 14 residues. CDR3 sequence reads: CASSLAGTYNEQFF.

CDR3 in amino acids: CASSLTGTGYHTEAFF. This sequence joins TRBV10-2 and TRBJ1-1; without DNA, the TCRdb call of TRBD1 cannot be checked. The CDR3 has 16 amino acids. Germline CDR1 reads WSHSY; CDR2 reads SAAADI.

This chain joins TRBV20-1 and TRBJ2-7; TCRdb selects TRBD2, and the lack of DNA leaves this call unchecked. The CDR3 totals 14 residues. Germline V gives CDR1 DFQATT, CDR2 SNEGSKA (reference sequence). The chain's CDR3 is CSARALRERNEQYF.

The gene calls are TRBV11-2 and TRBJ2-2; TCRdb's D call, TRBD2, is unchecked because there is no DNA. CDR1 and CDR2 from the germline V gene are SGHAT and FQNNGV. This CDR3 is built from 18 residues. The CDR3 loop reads CASSSAFSEAGYTGELFF. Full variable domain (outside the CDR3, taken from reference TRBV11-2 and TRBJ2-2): EAGVAQSPRYKIIEKRQSVAFWCNPISGHATLYWYQQILGQGPKLLIQFQNNGVVDDSQLPKDRFSAERLKGVDSTLKIQPAKLEDSAVYLCASSSAFSEAGYTGELFFGEGSRLTVL.

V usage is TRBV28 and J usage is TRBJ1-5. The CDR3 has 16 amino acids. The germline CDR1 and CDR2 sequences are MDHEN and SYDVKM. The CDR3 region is CASSLYGGGGNQPQHF.

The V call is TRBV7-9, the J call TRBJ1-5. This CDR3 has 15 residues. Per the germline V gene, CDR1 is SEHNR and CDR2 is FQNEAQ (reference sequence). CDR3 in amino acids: CASSSGVERHGPQHF.

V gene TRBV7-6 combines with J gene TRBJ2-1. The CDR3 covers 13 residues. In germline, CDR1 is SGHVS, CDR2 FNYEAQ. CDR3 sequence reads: CASSIGMSTEQFF.

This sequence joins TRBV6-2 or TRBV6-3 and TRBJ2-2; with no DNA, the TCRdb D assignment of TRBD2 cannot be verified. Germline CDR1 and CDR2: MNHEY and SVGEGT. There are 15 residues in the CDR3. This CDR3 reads CASSPTLAGTGELFF.

CDR3 sequence: CASSPHFTGTRKDTQYF. V and J are TRBV5-1 and TRBJ2-3; TCRdb's D call, TRBD1, is unchecked because there is no DNA. This CDR3 has 17 residues. Germline V gene data show CDR1 as SGHRS and CDR2 as YFSETQ.